The entry below describes one TCR beta chain. The record originates from a study of control samples from healthy donors and cancer patients. Data came from immunoSEQ multiplex PCR; TCRdb stores just in-frame clones and leaves some out. This sample has 350,000 to 450,000 clones; about nine tenths occur once, and the top ten carry over 5.5%. The CDR3 sequence is 16 residues long. Trimming removed 0 bases at V and 4 bases at J, with 15 bases between. CDR1 is MNHEY, CDR2 SVGAGI, per germline. Source material: PBMCs. This chain uses TRBV6-5 with TRBJ2-5; D unresolved. The receptor was derived from a man aged 35-49 years with head and neck cancer. CDR3 in amino acids: CASSYSRTSRGETQYF. In nucleotides, the CDR3 is TGTGCCAGCAGTTACTCGAGGACCTCAAGAGGAGAGACCCAGTACTTC.